This entry lists 10 T cell receptor beta chains sequenced from one sample in a study of blood T cells in healthy people across ages. For the second PCR, which ran for about 6 to 11 cycles, a sample-barcoded 5' primer and a J-beta primer mix were used. TCRdb re-called the 5' RACE reads through MiXCR, storing one row per CDR3 protein. The table includes 1,500,000 or so distinct CDR3 sequences, 59% detected once. The sample comprised blood. These receptors were obtained from a man between 18 and 35 years old in good health.

The chain joins TRBV10-2 to TRBJ2-7; D unclear. The V gene lost 0 bases and the J gene lost 1 base, with 10 bases spanning the gap. This CDR3 comprises 15 residues. The germline CDR1 and CDR2 sequences are WSHSY and SAAADI. The CDR3 sequence: CASSESGSWSYEQYF. The DNA for the CDR3 is TGCGCCAGCAGTGAGTCGGGCAGTTGGTCCTACGAGCAGTACTTC.

Many counts were recorded for this clonotype. The chain couples TRBV27 to TRBJ2-7, with D unresolved. V lost 4 bases to trimming and J lost 1 base, with 5 bases between them. Germline V gene data show CDR1 as MNHEY and CDR2 as SMNVEV (reference sequence). This CDR3 is built from 12 residues. The CDR3 nucleotides are TGTGCCAGCAGTTCCCAGTCCTACGAGCAGTACTTC. Translation gives CASSSQSYEQYF.

In this sample, this clonotype turned up a few times. The CDR3 region has the DNA TGCAGCGTTCATTCCGGCGGGACAGGGAGGAAAGTAACTGGCTACACCTTC. Amino acids: CSVHSGGTGRKVTGYTF. V is TRBV29-1 and J is TRBJ1-2; TRBD1 aligns across 9 bases. V lost 5 bases to trimming and J lost 7 bases; unmatched junction nucleotides: 20. The CDR3 contains 17 residues. Germline V gene sequence: CDR1 SQVTM, CDR2 ANQGSEA.

This chain uses TRBV4-1 with TRBJ2-1; D possibly corresponds to TRBD1 (6 bases). Germline values: CDR1 MGHRA, CDR2 YSYEKL. The CDR3 spans 17 residues. The V gene lost 5 bases and the J gene lost 8 bases, with 25 bases spanning the gap. The CDR3: CASSSRGDTLWVDEQFF. The CDR3, as DNA: TGCGCCAGCAGCAGTCGAGGGGACACGCTTTGGGTCGATGAGCAGTTCTTC.

V gene TRBV5-1 combines with J gene TRBJ2-6; 13 bases map to TRBD2. CDR1 is SGHRS and CDR2 is YFSETQ in the germline V gene. The CDR3 spans 18 residues. V lost 5 bases to trimming and J lost 3 bases; unmatched junction nucleotides: 8. The CDR3 is CASSSGLAGVYGANVLTF. In nucleotides, the CDR3 is TGCGCCAGCAGTTCCGGACTAGCGGGAGTATATGGGGCCAACGTCCTGACTTTC.

This clonotype was observed a handful of times. The V gene is TRBV6-5, the J gene TRBJ2-7, with 8 bases fitting TRBD1. Unmatched junction bases numbered 5, after V lost 4 bases and J lost 3 bases. Germline CDR1 MNHEY, CDR2 SVGAGI. The CDR3 runs to 14 residues. The CDR3 DNA sequence: TGTGCCAGCAGTTGGACAGGGCCAGACTACGAGCAGTACTTC. This gives the protein CASSWTGPDYEQYF.

This chain links TRBV7-2 with TRBJ2-4; D not certain. Trimming took 5 bases from V and 7 from J, leaving 12 bases between them. Germline values: CDR1 SGHTA, CDR2 FQGNSA. This CDR3 spans 13 amino acids. CDR3 amino acids: CASSAWQGNIQYF. CDR3 nucleotides: TGTGCCAGCAGCGCTTGGCAAGGGAACATTCAGTACTTC.

The gene calls are TRBV5-1 and TRBJ2-7; 7 bases are a match to TRBD1. CDR1 SGHRS and CDR2 YFSETQ come from the germline V gene. The ends lost 2 bases at V and 2 bases at J; junction bases unmatched: 4. The CDR3 spans 14 residues. The CDR3, as DNA: TGCGCCAGCAGCTTTACAGGGGAACCCTACGAGCAGTACTTC. It codes for CASSFTGEPYEQYF.

The rearrangement uses TRBV4-2 and TRBJ2-2, with D unclear. The CDR3 runs 15 residues. Germline V gives CDR1 LGHNA, CDR2 YNFKEQ. Deletions cut 1 base from V and 2 bases from J, with 8 bases between. The CDR3 sequence: CASSQGRTNTGELFF. CDR3 in DNA: TGTGCCAGCAGCCAAGGTCGGACCAACACCGGGGAGCTGTTTTTT.

The J gene is TRBJ2-7, the V gene TRBV5-1; TRBD2 matches at 8 bases. Unmatched junction bases numbered 10, after V lost 4 bases and J lost 1 base. Germline V CDR1 and CDR2: SGHRS, YFSETQ. The CDR3 runs 16 residues. CDR3 nucleotide sequence: TGCGCCAGCAGCCCTAGCCGGGGACTAGGGTCCTACGAGCAGTACTTC. The encoded protein is CASSPSRGLGSYEQYF. Full variable domain (remainder filled in from reference TRBV5-1 and TRBJ2-7): KAGVTQTPRYLIKTRGQQVTLSCSPISGHRSVSWYQQTPGQGLQFLFEYFSETQRNKGNFPGRFSGRQFSNSRSEMNVSTLELGDSALYLCASSPSRGLGSYEQYFGPGTRLTVT.